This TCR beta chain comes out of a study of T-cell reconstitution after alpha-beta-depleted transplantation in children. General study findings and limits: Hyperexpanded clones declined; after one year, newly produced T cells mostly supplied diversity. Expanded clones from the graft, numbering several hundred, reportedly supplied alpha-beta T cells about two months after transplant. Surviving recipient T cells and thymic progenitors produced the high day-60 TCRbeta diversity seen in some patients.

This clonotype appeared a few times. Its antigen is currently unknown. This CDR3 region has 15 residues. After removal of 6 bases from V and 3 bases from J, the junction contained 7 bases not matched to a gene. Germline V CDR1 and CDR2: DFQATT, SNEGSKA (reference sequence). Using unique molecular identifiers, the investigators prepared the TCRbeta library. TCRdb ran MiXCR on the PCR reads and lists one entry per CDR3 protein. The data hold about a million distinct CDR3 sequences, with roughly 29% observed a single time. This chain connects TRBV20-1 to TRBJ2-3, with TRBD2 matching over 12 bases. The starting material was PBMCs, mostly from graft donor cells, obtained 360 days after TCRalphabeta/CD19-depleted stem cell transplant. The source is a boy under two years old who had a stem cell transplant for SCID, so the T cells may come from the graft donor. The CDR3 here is CSAPTSGGHTDTQYF. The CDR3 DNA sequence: TGCAGTGCCCCGACTAGCGGGGGCCATACAGATACGCAGTATTTT.